Shown below are 23 T cell receptor beta chains from a single sample sequenced in a study of blood T cell repertoires in COVID-19. The protocol was immunoSEQ multiplex PCR, while the TCRdb copy is restricted to in-frame clones and leaves out a portion. In the table there are 230,000 or so clones, more than 65% of which are singletons. The sample was peripheral blood. The source is a man in his fifties with active or convalescent COVID-19.

The rearrangement uses TRBV27 and TRBJ2-7; 8 bases agree with TRBD1. Germline V gives CDR1 MNHEY, CDR2 SMNVEV (reference sequence). J was trimmed by 7 bases and V by 2 bases; bases with no gene match: 4. This CDR3 is built from 13 residues. The CDR3, as DNA: TGTGCCAGCAGTTTAAGCAGGGGGCGTGAGCAGTACTTC. Translation gives CASSLSRGREQYF.

The count of this clone is one. The chain recombines TRBV6-6 with TRBJ1-6; D gene ambiguous. The CDR3 contains 11 residues. CDR1 is MNHNY, CDR2 SVGAGI, per germline (reference sequence). Trimming pared 5 bases from V and 8 bases from J, leaving 4 bases between. The CDR3 DNA sequence: TGTGCCAGCAGTGAGGATTCACCCCTCCACTTT. It is translated as CASSEDSPLHF.

The CDR3 protein is CASSRDYLTSTDTQYF. CDR3 DNA: TGTGCCAGCAGCCGGGACTACCTAACTAGCACAGATACGCAGTATTTT. The chain recombines TRBV7-3 with TRBJ2-3, with 7 bases that match TRBD2. Per the germline V gene, CDR1 is SGHTA and CDR2 is FQGTGA. The length of the CDR3 is 16 residues. Trimming removed 5 bases from V and 0 bases from J; junction bases left unmatched: 8.

The chain uses TRBV12-5 and TRBJ1-5, with D tentatively TRBD1 (6 bases). CDR1 and CDR2 from the germline V gene are LGHNT and FRNRAP. This CDR3 has 14 amino acids. V was shortened by 6 bases and J by 6 bases, with 15 bases between the two germline ends. DNA for the CDR3: TGTGCTAGTGGAGACCTACAGGGACCTCAGCCCCAGCATTTT. As protein: CASGDLQGPQPQHF.

The rearrangement joins TRBV24-1 to TRBJ2-1, with 8 bases lining up with TRBD2. This CDR3 has 15 amino acids. CDR1 is KGHDR and CDR2 is SFDVKD in the germline V gene. The J segment lost 2 bases and the V segment lost 7 bases, leaving 6 bases of the junction unmatched. CDR3 sequence (DNA): TGTGCCACCAGCCCCGGGGGGGCGGCCTACAATGAGCAGTTCTTC. Amino acid sequence: CATSPGGAAYNEQFF.

The chain uses TRBV7-9 and TRBJ1-6; TRBD1 matches at 10 bases. J lost 6 bases, V lost 6 bases, and 5 bases had no gene match. The CDR3 covers 15 residues. Germline CDR1 SEHNR, CDR2 FQNEAQ (reference sequence). The CDR3 sequence: CASRGGQGVNSPLHF. DNA for the CDR3: TGTGCCAGCAGGGGTGGACAGGGGGTTAATTCACCCCTCCACTTT. Complete variable domain (other parts from reference TRBV7-9 and TRBJ1-6): DTGVSQNPRHKITKRGQNVTFRCDPISEHNRLYWYRQTLGQGPEFLTYFQNEAQLEKSRLLSDRFSAERPKGSFSTLEIQRTEQGDSAMYLCASRGGQGVNSPLHFGNGTRLTVT.

The gene calls are TRBV3-1 (or the pseudogene TRBV3-2) and TRBJ1-2, with 10 bases that match TRBD1. Trimming at V came to 4 bases and at J to 4 bases, leaving 6 bases not matched to a gene. Per germline, CDR1 LGHDT and CDR2 YNNKEL (reference sequence). The CDR3 loop spans 15 amino acids. CDR3: CASSRSTGGGYGYTF. The DNA of the CDR3 is TGTGCCAGCAGCCGTTCGACAGGGGGCGGCTATGGCTACACCTTC.

The chain uses TRBV2 and TRBJ1-1; TRBD1 is a possible D gene (6 bases). The CDR3 totals 15 residues. Germline values: CDR1 SNHLY, CDR2 FYNNEI. V was trimmed by 6 bases and J by 2 bases, leaving 16 bases between them. CDR3 region: CASSRGTLENTEAFF. The CDR3 DNA reads as TGTGCCAGCAGCCGAGGGACACTGGAAAACACTGAAGCTTTCTTT.

This clone came up once. The junction departs from the called germline gene at one end, perhaps through a read error. The chain is built from TRBV6-2 or TRBV6-3 and TRBJ2-3; D call uncertain. Germline values: CDR1 MNHEY, CDR2 SVGEGT. CDR3 size: 12 residues. The CDR3 is CASSYSTNTQYF. The CDR3 DNA reads TGTGCCAGCAGTTACTCCACAAATACGCAGTATTTT.

The V call is TRBV11-2, the J call TRBJ1-1; 8 positions match TRBD1. The germline gives CDR1 SGHAT, CDR2 FQNNGV. The CDR3 is made up of 14 amino acids. J was trimmed by 4 bases and V by 5 bases; bases with no gene match: 6. Here the CDR3 reads CASSPTDRVTEAFF. The DNA of the CDR3 is TGTGCCAGCAGCCCCACGGACAGGGTCACTGAAGCTTTCTTT.

The genes are TRBV4-1 and TRBJ1-1; D not resolved. The CDR3 has 14 residues. The germline gives CDR1 MGHRA, CDR2 YSYEKL. V was cut by 0 bases and J by 1 base, with 6 bases left in between. The CDR3 bases are TGCGCCAGCAGCCAAGATAGCCCGAACACTGAAGCTTTCTTT. It is translated as CASSQDSPNTEAFF.

The chain links TRBV7-9 to TRBJ2-1, with 9 bases matching TRBD2. The V and J ends lost 3 bases and 5 bases, in that order; junction bases with no gene match: 2. Germline assignment: CDR1 SEHNR and CDR2 FQNEAQ (reference sequence). The CDR3 is made up of 14 amino acids. CDR3 in amino acids: CASSFQRGDNEQFF. The CDR3, as DNA: TGTGCCAGCAGCTTTCAGCGGGGGGACAATGAGCAGTTCTTC.

V and J are TRBV7-2 and TRBJ1-5; the D gene is possibly TRBD1 (6 bases). V lost 1 base and J 1 base, leaving 8 bases between the germline ends. Germline values: CDR1 SGHTA, CDR2 FQGNSA. This CDR3 region has 15 residues. CDR3 in DNA: TGTGCCAGCAGCTTAGATGGACAGAGCAATCAGCCCCAGCATTTT. Protein sequence: CASSLDGQSNQPQHF.

The V and J genes are TRBV5-1 and TRBJ2-1; TRBD1 matches at 8 bases. J was trimmed by 1 base and V by 4 bases; bases with no gene match: 7. The CDR3 extends over 16 amino acids. Germline V gives CDR1 SGHRS, CDR2 YFSETQ. The DNA of the CDR3 is TGCGCCAGCAGCCAAGGAACAGGGGGGTCCTACAATGAGCAGTTCTTC. Residues: CASSQGTGGSYNEQFF.

The chain joins TRBV5-1 to TRBJ2-3; 10 positions match TRBD1. Germline values: CDR1 SGHRS, CDR2 YFSETQ. The V gene end was trimmed by 2 bases and the J gene end by 3 bases; junction bases not matched to a gene: 6. The CDR3 spans 16 residues. CDR3 in amino acids: CASSFKGTGETDTQYF. CDR3 nucleotide sequence: TGCGCCAGCAGCTTCAAAGGGACAGGGGAGACAGATACGCAGTATTTT. Together with reference TRBV5-1 and TRBJ2-3, the CDR3 gives the full variable domain: KAGVTQTPRYLIKTRGQQVTLSCSPISGHRSVSWYQQTPGQGLQFLFEYFSETQRNKGNFPGRFSGRQFSNSRSEMNVSTLELGDSALYLCASSFKGTGETDTQYFGPGTRLTVL.

The J gene is TRBJ2-5, the V gene TRBV3-1 (or the pseudogene TRBV3-2); weak D call: TRBD2 (6 bases). V lost 0 bases and J 7 bases, leaving 12 bases between the germline ends. The CDR3 runs 14 residues. Germline lookup yields CDR1 LGHDT and CDR2 YNNKEL (reference sequence). The CDR3 nucleotides are TGTGCCAGCAGCCAAGAAAACCTCGGGGGGACCCAGTACTTC. Amino acids: CASSQENLGGTQYF.

This clone is a singleton in its sample. This chain uses TRBV28 with TRBJ2-7; D might be TRBD2 (6 bases). Germline V lookup: CDR1 MDHEN, CDR2 SYDVKM. With 5 bases removed from V and 5 bases from J, the gap between germline ends came to 16 bases. There are 14 residues in the CDR3. The CDR3 region is CASSPPPGVDEQYF. The DNA of the CDR3 is TGTGCCAGCAGTCCGCCCCCGGGGGTCGACGAGCAGTACTTC.

CDR3: CAWRLGGGRQETQYF. Here the CDR3 DNA reads TGTGCCTGGAGGCTCGGCGGGGGGAGGCAAGAGACCCAGTACTTC. The rearrangement uses TRBV30 and TRBJ2-5; TRBD2 agrees at 8 bases. This CDR3 is built from 15 residues. The J segment lost 2 bases and the V segment lost 3 bases, leaving 8 bases of the junction unmatched. Germline V gene sequence: CDR1 GTSNPN, CDR2 SVGIG (reference sequence).

The CDR3 sequence is CASSPPGLAGGHYNEQFF. The CDR3 DNA reads as TGTGCCAGCAGTCCCCCGGGACTAGCGGGGGGGCACTACAATGAGCAGTTCTTC. This chain connects TRBV3-1 (or the pseudogene TRBV3-2) to TRBJ2-1; 16 bases map to TRBD2. In germline, CDR1 is LGHDT, CDR2 YNNKEL (reference sequence). V was pared by 6 bases and J by 3 bases, with 8 bases of the junction left unmatched. This CDR3 region has 18 residues.

The chain recombines TRBV7-6 with TRBJ2-1; 9 bases align to TRBD2. Germline loops: CDR1 SGHVS, CDR2 FNYEAQ. Trimming cost V 4 bases and J 3 bases; bases outside gene matches: 7. The CDR3 runs to 16 residues. The CDR3 coding sequence is TGTGCCAGCAGCTCCCAGACTAGCGGACGCTACAATGAGCAGTTCTTC. Translated, it gives CASSSQTSGRYNEQFF.

The V call is TRBV6-2 or TRBV6-3, the J call TRBJ2-7; 12 nucleotides agree with TRBD1. V lost 4 bases, J lost 0 bases, and 13 bases stayed unmatched. From germline, CDR1 is MNHEY and CDR2 SVGEGT. This CDR3 is built from 19 residues. CDR3 DNA sequence: TGTGCCAGCAGTTCCCGAACGCCGGGACAGGGGGCTTTCTCCTACGAGCAGTACTTC. As protein: CASSSRTPGQGAFSYEQYF.

V gene TRBV15 combines with J gene TRBJ1-1; D not resolved. The CDR3 contains 14 residues. In germline, CDR1 is LNHNV, CDR2 YYDKDF (reference sequence). Trimming stripped 0 bases from V and 3 bases from J, with 8 bases between. The CDR3 bases are TGTGCCACCAGCAGAGATCTACGGGACACTGAAGCTTTCTTT. It translates to CATSRDLRDTEAFF.

In DNA form, the CDR3 reads TGTGCCAGCAGCCAAGTCTCCGGGACAGTCTCTGGAAACACCATATATTTT. Residues: CASSQVSGTVSGNTIYF. The V gene is TRBV4-2, the J gene TRBJ1-3; 7 bases line up with TRBD1. CDR1 LGHNA and CDR2 YNFKEQ come from the germline V gene. CDR3 length equals 17 residues. Trimming removed 1 base from V and 0 bases from J; junction bases left unmatched: 6.